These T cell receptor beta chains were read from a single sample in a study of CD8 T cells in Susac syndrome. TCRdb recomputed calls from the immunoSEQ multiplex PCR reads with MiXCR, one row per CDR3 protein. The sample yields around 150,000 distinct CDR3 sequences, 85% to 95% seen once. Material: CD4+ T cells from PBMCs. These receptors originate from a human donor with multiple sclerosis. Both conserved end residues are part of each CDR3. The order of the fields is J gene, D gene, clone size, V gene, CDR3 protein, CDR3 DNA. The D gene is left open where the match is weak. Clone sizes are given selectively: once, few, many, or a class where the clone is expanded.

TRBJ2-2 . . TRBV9 CASRGPGPGELFF TGTGCCAGCCGGGGGCCAGGGCCCGGGGAGCTGTTTTTT
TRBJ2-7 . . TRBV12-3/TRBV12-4 CASSHDSKSYEQYF TGTGCCAGCAGTCACGACAGCAAGTCCTACGAGCAGTACTTC
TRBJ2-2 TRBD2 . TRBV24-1 CATSDLHLAGVAGELFF TGTGCCACCAGTGATTTGCATTTAGCGGGGGTAGCCGGGGAGCTGTTTTTT
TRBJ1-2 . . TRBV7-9 CASSPGHKGGYTF TGTGCCAGCAGCCCCGGACATAAAGGTGGCTACACCTTC
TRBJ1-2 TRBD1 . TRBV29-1 CSVAGGKRGYTF TGCAGCGTCGCAGGGGGGAAGCGGGGCTACACCTTC
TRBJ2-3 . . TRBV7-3 CASSPPSDTQYF TGTGCCAGCAGCCCCCCTTCAGATACGCAGTATTTT
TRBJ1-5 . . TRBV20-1 CSARVGSSNQPQHF TGCAGTGCTAGAGTGGGAAGTAGCAATCAGCCCCAGCATTTT
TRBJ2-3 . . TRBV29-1 CSGDRSADTQYF TGCAGCGGCGACAGGTCCGCAGATACGCAGTATTTT
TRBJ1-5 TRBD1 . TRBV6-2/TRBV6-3 CASSSGTGSNQPQHF TGTGCCAGCAGTTCCGGGACAGGGTCAAATCAGCCCCAGCATTTT
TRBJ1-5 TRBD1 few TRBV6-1 CASSPRQGYQPQHF TGTGCCAGCAGTCCGAGACAGGGGTATCAGCCCCAGCATTTT
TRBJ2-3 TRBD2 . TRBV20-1 CSAVLAGGPDTQYF TGCAGTGCTGTACTAGCGGGAGGGCCAGATACGCAGTATTTT
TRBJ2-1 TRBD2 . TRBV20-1 CSAPSGRAPNEQFF TGCAGTGCTCCTAGCGGGAGGGCTCCAAATGAGCAGTTCTTC
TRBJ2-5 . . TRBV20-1 CSARGVSQETQYF TGCAGTGCTAGAGGGGTGTCTCAAGAGACCCAGTACTTC
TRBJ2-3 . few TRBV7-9 CASSVGSTDTQYF TGTGCCAGCAGCGTCGGAAGCACAGATACGCAGTATTTT
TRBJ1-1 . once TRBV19 CASSIAGIGEAFF TGTGCCAGTAGTATAGCAGGGATTGGTGAAGCTTTCTTT
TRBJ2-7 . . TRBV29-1 CSAGGGKSYEQYF TGCAGCGCTGGTGGGGGCAAATCCTACGAGCAGTACTTC
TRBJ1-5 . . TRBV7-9 CASSTGNRPQHF TGTGCCAGCAGCACGGGCAATCGGCCCCAGCATTTT